The 4 T cell receptor beta chains below come from one sample, sequenced in a study of shared clonotypes between healthy human individuals. CD45RO-negative, CCR7-selected cells formed the naive CD8 fraction, which excluded terminally differentiated effector memory CD45RA+ cells. Assay used: immunoSEQ multiplex PCR; TCRdb lists only in-frame clones, some missing. The profile shows hundreds of thousands of clones, 80% to 95% of them singletons. Sequencing used naive CD8+ T cells sorted from blood. The receptors stem from a man in his thirties or forties in good health.

V usage is TRBV11-2 and J usage is TRBJ2-7; TRBD1 matches at 8 bases. CDR3 size: 14 residues. Germline CDR1 and CDR2: SGHAT and FQNNGV. J lost 3 bases, V lost 4 bases, and 5 bases had no gene match. The CDR3: CASSSTGANYEQYF. CDR3 nucleotide sequence: TGTGCCAGCAGCTCGACAGGGGCAAACTACGAGCAGTACTTC.

V is TRBV29-1 and J is TRBJ2-3; 7 bases map to TRBD1. J was trimmed by 3 bases and V by 0 bases; bases with no gene match: 6. Germline-derived CDR1 and CDR2 are SQVTM and ANQGSEA. This CDR3 contains 15 residues. CDR3 loop: CSVEDRTGYTDTQYF. CDR3 bases: TGCAGCGTTGAAGACCGGACAGGCTATACAGATACGCAGTATTTT.

The V call is TRBV18, the J call TRBJ1-1, with 10 bases lining up with TRBD1. Germline values: CDR1 KGHSH, CDR2 LQKENI. The J segment lost 5 bases and the V segment lost 4 bases, leaving 7 bases of the junction unmatched. CDR3 size: 15 residues. In nucleotides, the CDR3 is TGTGCCAGCTCACAAGGGACAGGGGTGACGACTGAAGCTTTCTTT. This sequence encodes CASSQGTGVTTEAFF.

The rearrangement links TRBV28 to TRBJ2-7, with TRBD1 identical over 11 bases. Germline V gives CDR1 MDHEN, CDR2 SYDVKM. The CDR3 runs 16 residues. Unmatched junction bases numbered 5, after V lost 3 bases and J lost 1 base. CDR3 DNA sequence: TGTGCCAGCAGTTTCTCCGGACAGGGGGCTTCCTACGAGCAGTACTTC. Residues: CASSFSGQGASYEQYF.